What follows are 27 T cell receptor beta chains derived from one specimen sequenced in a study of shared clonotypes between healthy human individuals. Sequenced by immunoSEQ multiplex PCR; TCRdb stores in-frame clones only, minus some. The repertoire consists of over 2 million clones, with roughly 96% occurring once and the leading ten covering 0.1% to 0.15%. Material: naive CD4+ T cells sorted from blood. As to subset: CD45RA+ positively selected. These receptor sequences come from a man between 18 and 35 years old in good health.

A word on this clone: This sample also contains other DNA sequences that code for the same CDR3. The CDR3 reads CASSQGQGGEKLFF. In nucleotides, the CDR3 is TGCGCCAGCAGCCAAGGACAGGGGGGTGAAAAACTGTTTTTT. The V gene is TRBV4-1, the J gene TRBJ1-4; 9 positions agree with TRBD1. CDR1 and CDR2 (germline): MGHRA, YSYEKL. Unmatched junction bases numbered 1, after V lost 1 base and J lost 7 bases. The CDR3 sequence is 14 residues long.

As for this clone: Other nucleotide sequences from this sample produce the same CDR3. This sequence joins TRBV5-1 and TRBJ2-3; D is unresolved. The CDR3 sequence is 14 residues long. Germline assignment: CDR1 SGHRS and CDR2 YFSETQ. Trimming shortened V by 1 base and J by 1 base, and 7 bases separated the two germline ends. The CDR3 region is CASSLIGGTDTQYF. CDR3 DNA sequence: TGCGCCAGCAGCTTGATTGGAGGCACAGATACGCAGTATTTT.

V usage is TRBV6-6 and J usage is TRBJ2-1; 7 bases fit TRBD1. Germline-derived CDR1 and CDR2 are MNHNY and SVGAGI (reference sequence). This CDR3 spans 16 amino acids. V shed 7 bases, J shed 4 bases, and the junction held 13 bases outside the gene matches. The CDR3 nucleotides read TGTGCCAGCACCCTCTCCCGGGACAGCTTATACAATGAGCAGTTCTTC. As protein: CASTLSRDSLYNEQFF.

The CDR3 loop is CASSPAGGLQSYEQYF. The CDR3 DNA is TGTGCCAGTAGTCCCGCTGGGGGGCTCCAGTCCTACGAGCAGTACTTC. The rearrangement joins TRBV19 to TRBJ2-7, with D perhaps assigned TRBD1 or TRBD2 (6 bases each). Trimming stripped 5 bases from V and 1 base from J, with 18 bases between. The germline CDR1 and CDR2 sequences are LNHDA and SQIVND (reference sequence). CDR3 length equals 16 residues.

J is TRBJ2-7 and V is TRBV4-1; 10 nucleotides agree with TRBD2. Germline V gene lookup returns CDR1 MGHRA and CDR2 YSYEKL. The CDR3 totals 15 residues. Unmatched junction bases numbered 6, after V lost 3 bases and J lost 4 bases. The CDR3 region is CASSHPAGGLYEQYF. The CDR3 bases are TGCGCCAGCAGCCATCCAGCGGGAGGGCTTTACGAGCAGTACTTC.

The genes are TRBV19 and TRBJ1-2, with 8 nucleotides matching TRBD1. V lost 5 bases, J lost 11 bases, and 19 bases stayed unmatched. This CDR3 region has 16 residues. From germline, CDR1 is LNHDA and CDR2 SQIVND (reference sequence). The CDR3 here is CASSPTPKPGQARYTF. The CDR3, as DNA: TGTGCCAGTAGTCCGACGCCAAAACCGGGACAGGCTAGGTACACCTTC.

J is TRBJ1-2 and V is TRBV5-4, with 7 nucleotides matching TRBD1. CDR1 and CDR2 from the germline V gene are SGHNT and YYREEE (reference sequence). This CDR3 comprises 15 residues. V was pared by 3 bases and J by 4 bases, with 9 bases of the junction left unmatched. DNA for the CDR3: TGTGCCAGCAGCTCCGACAGGGTTGTTGGCTATGGCTACACCTTC. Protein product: CASSSDRVVGYGYTF.

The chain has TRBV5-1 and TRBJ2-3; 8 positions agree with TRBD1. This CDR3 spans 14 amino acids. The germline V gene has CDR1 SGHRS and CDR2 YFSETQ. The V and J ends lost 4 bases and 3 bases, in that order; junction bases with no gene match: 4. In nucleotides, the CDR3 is TGCGCCAGCAGCGTAGGACAGGGTACAGATACGCAGTATTTT. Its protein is CASSVGQGTDTQYF. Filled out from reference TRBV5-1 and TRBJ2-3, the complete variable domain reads KAGVTQTPRYLIKTRGQQVTLSCSPISGHRSVSWYQQTPGQGLQFLFEYFSETQRNKGNFPGRFSGRQFSNSRSEMNVSTLELGDSALYLCASSVGQGTDTQYFGPGTRLTVL.

CDR3 sequence reads: CASSDHRDTEKLFF. The DNA for the CDR3 is TGTGCCAGCAGTGACCACCGGGACACTGAAAAACTGTTTTTT. The chain links TRBV6-1 to TRBJ1-4; perhaps TRBD1 as D (6 bases). CDR3 size: 14 residues. The germline V and J ends were trimmed by 3 bases and 7 bases, with 12 bases remaining between them. The germline V gene has CDR1 MNHNS and CDR2 SASEGT.

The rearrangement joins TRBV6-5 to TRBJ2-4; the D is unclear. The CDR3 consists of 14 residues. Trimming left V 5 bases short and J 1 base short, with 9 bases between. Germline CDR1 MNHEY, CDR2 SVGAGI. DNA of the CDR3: TGTGCCAGCAGTGTCACGAAGGCCAAAAACATTCAGTACTTC. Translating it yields CASSVTKAKNIQYF.

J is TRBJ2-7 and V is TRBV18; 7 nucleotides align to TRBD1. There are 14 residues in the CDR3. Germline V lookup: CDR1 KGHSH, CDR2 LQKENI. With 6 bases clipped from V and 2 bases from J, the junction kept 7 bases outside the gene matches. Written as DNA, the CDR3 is TGTGCCAGCTCTCAGGACAGGAGCACCTACGAGCAGTACTTC. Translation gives CASSQDRSTYEQYF.

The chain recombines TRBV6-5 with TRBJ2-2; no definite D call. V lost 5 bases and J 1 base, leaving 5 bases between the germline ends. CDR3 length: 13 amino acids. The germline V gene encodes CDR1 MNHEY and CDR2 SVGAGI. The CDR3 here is CASSMGNTGELFF. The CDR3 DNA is TGTGCCAGCAGTATGGGGAACACCGGGGAGCTGTTTTTT.

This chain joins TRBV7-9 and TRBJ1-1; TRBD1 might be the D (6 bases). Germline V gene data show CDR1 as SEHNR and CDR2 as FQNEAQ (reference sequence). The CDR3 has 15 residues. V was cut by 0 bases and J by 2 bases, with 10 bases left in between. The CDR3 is CASSLAGTRNTEAFF. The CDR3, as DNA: TGTGCCAGCAGCTTAGCGGGGACAAGAAACACTGAAGCTTTCTTT.

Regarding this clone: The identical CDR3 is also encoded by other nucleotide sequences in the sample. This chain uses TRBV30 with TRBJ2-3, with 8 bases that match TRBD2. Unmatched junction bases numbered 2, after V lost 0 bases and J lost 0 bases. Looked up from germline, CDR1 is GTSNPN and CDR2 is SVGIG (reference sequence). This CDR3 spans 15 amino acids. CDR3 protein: CAWSVSGGSTDTQYF. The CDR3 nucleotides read TGTGCCTGGAGTGTCAGCGGGGGAAGCACAGATACGCAGTATTTT.

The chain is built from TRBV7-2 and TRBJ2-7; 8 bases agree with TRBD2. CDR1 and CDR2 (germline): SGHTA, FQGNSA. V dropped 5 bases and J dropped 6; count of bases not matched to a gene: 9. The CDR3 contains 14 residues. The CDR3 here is CASSHRTSSAEQYF. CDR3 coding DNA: TGTGCCAGCAGCCATAGGACTAGCTCTGCCGAGCAGTACTTC.

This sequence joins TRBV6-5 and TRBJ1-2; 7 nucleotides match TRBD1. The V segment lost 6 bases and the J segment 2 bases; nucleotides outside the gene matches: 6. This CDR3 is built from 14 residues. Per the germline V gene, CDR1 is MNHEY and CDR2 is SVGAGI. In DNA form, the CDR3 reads TGTGCCAGCAGGTATATGGGACAGAACTATGGCTACACCTTC. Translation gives CASRYMGQNYGYTF.

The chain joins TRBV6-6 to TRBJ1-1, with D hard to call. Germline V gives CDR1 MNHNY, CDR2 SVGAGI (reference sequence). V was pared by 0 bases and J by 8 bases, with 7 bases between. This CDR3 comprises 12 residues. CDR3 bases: TGTGCCAGCAGTTACTCGGGGTCGGAAGCTTTCTTT. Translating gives CASSYSGSEAFF.

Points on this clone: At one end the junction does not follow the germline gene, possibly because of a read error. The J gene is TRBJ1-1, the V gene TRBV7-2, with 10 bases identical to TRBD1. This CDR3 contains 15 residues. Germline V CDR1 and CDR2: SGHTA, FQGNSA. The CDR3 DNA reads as TGTGCCAGCAGACTCGACGCGAGACAGGGGGCTGATGCTTTCTTT. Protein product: CASRLDARQGADAFF.

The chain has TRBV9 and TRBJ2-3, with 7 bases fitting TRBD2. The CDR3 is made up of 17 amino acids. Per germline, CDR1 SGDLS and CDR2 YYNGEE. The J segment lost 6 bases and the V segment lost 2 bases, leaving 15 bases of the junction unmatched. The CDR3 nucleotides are TGTGCCAGCAGCGTTGGGGAGGGAGGCCCGCAGAGGGATACGCAGTATTTT. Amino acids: CASSVGEGGPQRDTQYF.

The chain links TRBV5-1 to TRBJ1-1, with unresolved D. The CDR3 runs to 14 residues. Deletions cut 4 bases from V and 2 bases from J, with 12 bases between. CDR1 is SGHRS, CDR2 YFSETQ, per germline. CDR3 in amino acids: CASSIIGENTEAFF. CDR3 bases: TGCGCCAGCAGCATAATCGGGGAAAACACTGAAGCTTTCTTT. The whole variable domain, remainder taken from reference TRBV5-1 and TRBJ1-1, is KAGVTQTPRYLIKTRGQQVTLSCSPISGHRSVSWYQQTPGQGLQFLFEYFSETQRNKGNFPGRFSGRQFSNSRSEMNVSTLELGDSALYLCASSIIGENTEAFFGQGTRLTVV.

CDR3 coding DNA: TGTGCCAGCAGCCAAGATCTTCCCCGGGGGGGGACCGGGGAGCTGTTTTTT. It encodes CASSQDLPRGGTGELFF. This chain joins TRBV4-2 and TRBJ2-2; 8 nucleotides match TRBD2. J was trimmed by 5 bases and V by 0 bases; bases with no gene match: 8. From germline, CDR1 is LGHNA and CDR2 YNFKEQ. The CDR3 contains 17 residues.

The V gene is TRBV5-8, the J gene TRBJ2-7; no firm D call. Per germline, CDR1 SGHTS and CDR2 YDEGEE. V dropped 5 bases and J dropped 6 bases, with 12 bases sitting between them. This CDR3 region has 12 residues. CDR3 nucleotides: TGTGCCAGCAGATTAGATTTCCGCGAGCAGTACTTC. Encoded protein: CASRLDFREQYF.

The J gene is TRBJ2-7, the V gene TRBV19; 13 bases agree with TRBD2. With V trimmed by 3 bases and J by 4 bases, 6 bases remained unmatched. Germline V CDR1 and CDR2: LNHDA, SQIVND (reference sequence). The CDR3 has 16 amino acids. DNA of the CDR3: TGTGCCAGTAGTATTAGAGGACTAGCGGGAGTTTACGAGCAGTACTTC. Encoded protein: CASSIRGLAGVYEQYF.

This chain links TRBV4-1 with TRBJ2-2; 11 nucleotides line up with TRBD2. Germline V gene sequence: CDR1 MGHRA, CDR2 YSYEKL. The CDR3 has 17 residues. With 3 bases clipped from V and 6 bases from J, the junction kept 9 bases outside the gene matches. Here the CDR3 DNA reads TGCGCCAGCAGCCACCCCGTAGCGGGGGGGCGATCCGGGGAGCTGTTTTTT. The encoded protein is CASSHPVAGGRSGELFF.

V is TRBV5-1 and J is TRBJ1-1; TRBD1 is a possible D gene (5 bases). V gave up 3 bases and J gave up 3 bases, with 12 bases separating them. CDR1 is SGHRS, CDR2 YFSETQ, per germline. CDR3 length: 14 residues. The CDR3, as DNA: TGCGCCAGCAGCTCTGCAGGGAGGGACACTGAAGCTTTCTTT. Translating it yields CASSSAGRDTEAFF. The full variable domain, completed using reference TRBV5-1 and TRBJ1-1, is KAGVTQTPRYLIKTRGQQVTLSCSPISGHRSVSWYQQTPGQGLQFLFEYFSETQRNKGNFPGRFSGRQFSNSRSEMNVSTLELGDSALYLCASSSAGRDTEAFFGQGTRLTVV.

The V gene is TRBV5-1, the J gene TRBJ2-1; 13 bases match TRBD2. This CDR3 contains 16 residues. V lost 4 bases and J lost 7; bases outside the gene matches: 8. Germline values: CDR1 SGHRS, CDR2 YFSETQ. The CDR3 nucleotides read TGCGCCAGCAGCGGGACTAGCGGGGTCCCAGGGAATGAGCAGTTCTTC. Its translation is CASSGTSGVPGNEQFF.

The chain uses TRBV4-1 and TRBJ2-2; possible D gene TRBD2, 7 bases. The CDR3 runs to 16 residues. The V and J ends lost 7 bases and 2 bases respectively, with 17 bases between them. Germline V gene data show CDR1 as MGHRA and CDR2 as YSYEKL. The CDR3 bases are TGCGCCAGCACCCGGGGGGCTACGGGAAACACCGGGGAGCTGTTTTTT. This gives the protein CASTRGATGNTGELFF.